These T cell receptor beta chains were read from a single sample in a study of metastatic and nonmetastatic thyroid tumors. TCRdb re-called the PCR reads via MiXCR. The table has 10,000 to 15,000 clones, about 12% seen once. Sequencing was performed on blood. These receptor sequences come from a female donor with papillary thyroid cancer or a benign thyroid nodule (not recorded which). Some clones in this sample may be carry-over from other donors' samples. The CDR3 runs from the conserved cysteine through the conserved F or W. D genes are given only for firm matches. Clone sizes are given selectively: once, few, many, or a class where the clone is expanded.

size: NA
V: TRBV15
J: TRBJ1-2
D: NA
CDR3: CATSRGPGDGYTF

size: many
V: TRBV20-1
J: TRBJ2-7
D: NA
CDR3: CSASSSAEQYF

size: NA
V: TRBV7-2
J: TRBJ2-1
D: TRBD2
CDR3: CASSFSGRAGYNEQFF

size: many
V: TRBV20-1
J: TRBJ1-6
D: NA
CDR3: CSARGTLNSPLHF

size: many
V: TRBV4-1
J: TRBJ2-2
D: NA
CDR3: CASSLPDSDTGELFF

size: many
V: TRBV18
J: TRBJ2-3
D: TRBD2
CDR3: CASSPRTSESDTQYF

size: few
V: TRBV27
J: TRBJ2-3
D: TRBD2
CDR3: CASSPSVSGSSDTQYF

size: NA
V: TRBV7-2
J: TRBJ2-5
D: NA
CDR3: CASSPGVADETQYF

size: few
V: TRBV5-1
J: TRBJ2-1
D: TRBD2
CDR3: CASSLVGGLAGDSSYNEQFF

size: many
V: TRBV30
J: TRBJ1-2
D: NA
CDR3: CAWRTENYGYTF

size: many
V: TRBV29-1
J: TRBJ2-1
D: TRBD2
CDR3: CSVVSGRTNEQFF

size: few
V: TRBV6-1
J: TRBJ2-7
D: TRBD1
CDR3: CASSFRDRGYEQYF

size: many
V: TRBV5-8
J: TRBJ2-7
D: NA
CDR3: CASSPIGGGQYF

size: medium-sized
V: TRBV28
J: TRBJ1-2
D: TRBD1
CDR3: CASSSYTGVVGYTF

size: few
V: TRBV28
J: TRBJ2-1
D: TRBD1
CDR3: CAIRDRGLEQSF

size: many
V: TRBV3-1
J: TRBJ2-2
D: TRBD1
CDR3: CASSQPRTGRLGELFF

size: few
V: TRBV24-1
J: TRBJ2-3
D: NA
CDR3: CATSDPTGPTDTQYF

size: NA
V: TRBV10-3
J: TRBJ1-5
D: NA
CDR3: CAISEGRNSNQPQHF

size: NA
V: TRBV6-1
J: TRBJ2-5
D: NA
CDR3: CASRTLGETQYF

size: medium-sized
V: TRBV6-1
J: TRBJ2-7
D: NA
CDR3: CASSWDRSSYEQYF

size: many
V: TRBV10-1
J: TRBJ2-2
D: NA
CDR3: CASSENKGGGGNTGELFF

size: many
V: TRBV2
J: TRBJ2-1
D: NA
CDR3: CASSAGKGRGEQFF

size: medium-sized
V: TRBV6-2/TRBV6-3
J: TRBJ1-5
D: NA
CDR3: CASSNRENQPQHF

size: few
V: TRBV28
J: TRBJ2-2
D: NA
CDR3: CASSSTAGELFF

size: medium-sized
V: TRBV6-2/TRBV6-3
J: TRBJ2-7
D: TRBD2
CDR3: CASSRTSGRYEQYF